The rows below give T cell receptor beta chains drawn from one sample of a study of shared clonotypes between healthy human individuals. Sequenced by immunoSEQ multiplex PCR; TCRdb stores in-frame clones only, minus some. Altogether under 600,000 clones are present, roughly four fifths being singletons, with the ten largest covering more than 10%. The sequenced sample consisted of PBMCs. These receptors were taken from a woman aged 40 to 49 in good health. Some clones in this sample may be carry-over from other donors' samples. CDR3s include the opening cysteine and the closing phenylalanine or tryptophan. Fields, in order: J gene, D gene, V gene, clone size, CDR3 DNA, CDR3 protein. A D gene is named only where the DNA matches it firmly. Clone size is shown for a subset of rows, as once, few, many or a class of expanded clone.

j_gene: TRBJ1-1
d_gene: NA
v_gene: TRBV7-6
abundance: few
CDR3nt: TGTGCCAGCAGTTCCCTGGGTGGGGGTAACACTGAAGCTTTCTTT
CDR3aa: CASSSLGGGNTEAFF

j_gene: TRBJ2-3
d_gene: TRBD1
v_gene: TRBV5-6
abundance: NA
CDR3nt: TGTGCCAGCAGCCCCGGGACAGGCTCTAGCACAGATACGCAGTATTTT
CDR3aa: CASSPGTGSSTDTQYF

j_gene: TRBJ1-2
d_gene: NA
v_gene: TRBV20-1
abundance: few
CDR3nt: TGCAGTGCCACGGCCCAGGGTGTTTACACCTTC
CDR3aa: CSATAQGVYTF

j_gene: TRBJ2-1
d_gene: TRBD2
v_gene: TRBV4-1
abundance: many
CDR3nt: TGCGCCAGCAGCCCTCCTGGGACTAGCGGGAGACATGAGCAGTTCTTC
CDR3aa: CASSPPGTSGRHEQFF

j_gene: TRBJ2-6
d_gene: NA
v_gene: TRBV6-5
abundance: NA
CDR3nt: TGTGCCAGCAGCCAAGACTCTGGGGCCAACGTCCTGACTTTC
CDR3aa: CASSQDSGANVLTF

j_gene: TRBJ1-5
d_gene: NA
v_gene: TRBV7-2
abundance: few
CDR3nt: TGTGCCAGCAGCTTTTCTGGGGCCGGGAGCAATCAGCCCCAGCATTTT
CDR3aa: CASSFSGAGSNQPQHF

j_gene: TRBJ1-1
d_gene: NA
v_gene: TRBV18
abundance: NA
CDR3nt: TGTGCCAGCTCTTTCCCGGGAGGCACTGAAGCTTTCTTT
CDR3aa: CASSFPGGTEAFF

j_gene: TRBJ2-5
d_gene: TRBD2
v_gene: TRBV2
abundance: NA
CDR3nt: TGTGCCAGCAGTGCGGGGGGGATGGGAGAGACCCAGTACTTC
CDR3aa: CASSAGGMGETQYF

j_gene: TRBJ2-3
d_gene: NA
v_gene: TRBV4-1
abundance: NA
CDR3nt: TGCGCCAGCAGCCAAGTGGGAGCGACTAGCACAGATACGCAGTATTTT
CDR3aa: CASSQVGATSTDTQYF

j_gene: TRBJ2-7
d_gene: NA
v_gene: TRBV7-6
abundance: NA
CDR3nt: TGTGCCAGCAGCTCCCGTGATTACTCTAGGCAGTACTTC
CDR3aa: CASSSRDYSRQYF

j_gene: TRBJ1-1
d_gene: NA
v_gene: TRBV19
abundance: few
CDR3nt: TGTGCCAGTAGTCCCAGGGATTCTGAAGCTTTCTTT
CDR3aa: CASSPRDSEAFF

j_gene: TRBJ1-1
d_gene: NA
v_gene: TRBV5-1
abundance: NA
CDR3nt: TGCGCCAGCAGCCCTGATGTGAGCGAGGGCACTGAAGCTTTCTTT
CDR3aa: CASSPDVSEGTEAFF

j_gene: TRBJ2-3
d_gene: TRBD2
v_gene: TRBV7-2
abundance: NA
CDR3nt: TGTGCCAGCAACCGGGGGAGCGGGAGGGGAGATACGCAGTATTTT
CDR3aa: CASNRGSGRGDTQYF

j_gene: TRBJ2-1
d_gene: TRBD2
v_gene: TRBV9
abundance: NA
CDR3nt: TGTGCCAGCAGCGAGGGGACTAGCGGCCTTTGGAAGCAGTTCTTC
CDR3aa: CASSEGTSGLWKQFF

j_gene: TRBJ2-7
d_gene: NA
v_gene: TRBV29-1
abundance: NA
CDR3nt: TGCAGCGTATTGGTCTCCTACGAGCAGTACTTC
CDR3aa: CSVLVSYEQYF

j_gene: TRBJ2-5
d_gene: NA
v_gene: TRBV5-1
abundance: NA
CDR3nt: TGCGCCAGCACGACCCGGGAGACAGGGACGGGAGAGACCCAGTACTTC
CDR3aa: CASTTRETGTGETQYF

j_gene: TRBJ2-2
d_gene: NA
v_gene: TRBV7-2
abundance: NA
CDR3nt: TGTGCCAGCAGCTTAGTGGGAAGGGAGCTGTTTTTT
CDR3aa: CASSLVGRELFF

j_gene: TRBJ2-5
d_gene: NA
v_gene: TRBV10-3
abundance: NA
CDR3nt: TGTGCCATCAGTGAGTCCGAGACTAGAGGGACCCAGTACTTC
CDR3aa: CAISESETRGTQYF

j_gene: TRBJ1-2
d_gene: NA
v_gene: TRBV28
abundance: NA
CDR3nt: TGTGCCAGCAGTCCTAGAGTAGGTGGCGGCTACACCTTC
CDR3aa: CASSPRVGGGYTF

j_gene: TRBJ1-3
d_gene: NA
v_gene: TRBV9
abundance: NA
CDR3nt: TGTGCCAGCAGCGTGGGGAATCCAAGGGGTGGAAACACCATATATTTT
CDR3aa: CASSVGNPRGGNTIYF

j_gene: TRBJ2-1
d_gene: TRBD2
v_gene: TRBV7-8
abundance: NA
CDR3nt: TGTGCCAGCAGCCCCCCACGCGGGCTAGCGGGGTACAATGAGCAGTTCTTC
CDR3aa: CASSPPRGLAGYNEQFF

j_gene: TRBJ2-5
d_gene: NA
v_gene: TRBV6-1
abundance: once
CDR3nt: TGTGCCAGCAGTGTCCAGCCGTACCAAGAGACCCAGTACTTC
CDR3aa: CASSVQPYQETQYF

j_gene: TRBJ2-7
d_gene: TRBD2
v_gene: TRBV7-9
abundance: NA
CDR3nt: TGTGCCAGCAGCTTAGGAGCTAGCGGGATACCCTACGAGCAGTACTTC
CDR3aa: CASSLGASGIPYEQYF

j_gene: TRBJ2-2
d_gene: NA
v_gene: TRBV2
abundance: NA
CDR3nt: TGTGCCAGCAGTGGTATACAGCTGAACACCGGGGAGCTGTTTTTT
CDR3aa: CASSGIQLNTGELFF

j_gene: TRBJ2-3
d_gene: TRBD2
v_gene: TRBV4-1
abundance: NA
CDR3nt: TGCGCCAGCAGCCAAGAAGGGCTAGCGGGAGGCAGTAGCACAGATACGCAGTATTTT
CDR3aa: CASSQEGLAGGSSTDTQYF

j_gene: TRBJ2-2
d_gene: NA
v_gene: TRBV9
abundance: NA
CDR3nt: TGTGCCAGCAGCCCCATTGGCGGGGAGCTGTTTTTT
CDR3aa: CASSPIGGELFF

j_gene: TRBJ1-1
d_gene: NA
v_gene: TRBV5-4
abundance: NA
CDR3nt: TGTGCCAGCAGCTTGTATCGGACAGCGAACACTGAAGCTTTCTTT
CDR3aa: CASSLYRTANTEAFF

j_gene: TRBJ1-2
d_gene: TRBD1
v_gene: TRBV7-2
abundance: NA
CDR3nt: TGTGCCAGCACCAGACAAGGACAGGGGTTTGGCTACACCTTC
CDR3aa: CASTRQGQGFGYTF

j_gene: TRBJ2-3
d_gene: TRBD1
v_gene: TRBV29-1
abundance: many
CDR3nt: TGCAGCGTCCCCCCCGGGACAGGGGACACAGATACGCAGTATTTT
CDR3aa: CSVPPGTGDTDTQYF

j_gene: TRBJ1-1
d_gene: TRBD1
v_gene: TRBV19
abundance: few
CDR3nt: TGTGCCAGTAGTTTCAACCGGGACAGTGAAGCTTTCTTT
CDR3aa: CASSFNRDSEAFF

j_gene: TRBJ1-4
d_gene: NA
v_gene: TRBV6-1
abundance: NA
CDR3nt: TGTGCCAGCAGTAGGACCACAGTGGGTGAAAAACTGTTTTTT
CDR3aa: CASSRTTVGEKLFF

j_gene: TRBJ2-1
d_gene: TRBD2
v_gene: TRBV19
abundance: NA
CDR3nt: TGTGCCAGCTCTCGGGCTAGTCGACTAGCGGGAGTTGGTGAGCAGTTCTTC
CDR3aa: CASSRASRLAGVGEQFF

j_gene: TRBJ2-3
d_gene: TRBD2
v_gene: TRBV30
abundance: NA
CDR3nt: TGTGCCTGGAGAGCTAGCGGGAACACAGATACGCAGTATTTT
CDR3aa: CAWRASGNTDTQYF

j_gene: TRBJ1-2
d_gene: TRBD1
v_gene: TRBV16
abundance: few
CDR3nt: TGTGCCAGCAGCCCGCGACAGGGAGACGGCTACACCTTC
CDR3aa: CASSPRQGDGYTF

j_gene: TRBJ1-5
d_gene: TRBD1
v_gene: TRBV15
abundance: many
CDR3nt: TGTGCCACCAGCAGAGCCCAGGGGGACAATCAGCCCCAGCATTTT
CDR3aa: CATSRAQGDNQPQHF

j_gene: TRBJ2-1
d_gene: NA
v_gene: TRBV10-3
abundance: NA
CDR3nt: TGTGCCATCAGTGAAGGGAGGCGCTCCTACAATGAGCAGTTCTTC
CDR3aa: CAISEGRRSYNEQFF

j_gene: TRBJ1-2
d_gene: NA
v_gene: TRBV28
abundance: NA
CDR3nt: TGTGCCAGCGGGGACAACAGGGACTATGGCTACACCTTC
CDR3aa: CASGDNRDYGYTF

j_gene: TRBJ2-7
d_gene: NA
v_gene: TRBV6-5
abundance: few
CDR3nt: TGTGCCAGCAGTTACTCCCCGGAGGGTAGCGCCGAGCAGTACTTC
CDR3aa: CASSYSPEGSAEQYF

j_gene: TRBJ2-1
d_gene: NA
v_gene: TRBV6-6
abundance: NA
CDR3nt: TGTGCCAGCAGTTACGAGCGGGACAGCTCCTACAATGAGCAGTTCTTC
CDR3aa: CASSYERDSSYNEQFF

j_gene: TRBJ2-1
d_gene: TRBD1
v_gene: TRBV29-1
abundance: NA
CDR3nt: TGCAGCCTCGGGGTAGGGGGCGGACCAAGCTCCTACAATGAGCAGTTCTTC
CDR3aa: CSLGVGGGPSSYNEQFF

j_gene: TRBJ2-1
d_gene: TRBD2
v_gene: TRBV27
abundance: NA
CDR3nt: TGTGCCAGCAGTCTAGGGACTAGCGGGAGAAATGAGCAGTTCTTC
CDR3aa: CASSLGTSGRNEQFF

j_gene: TRBJ1-2
d_gene: TRBD1
v_gene: TRBV5-8
abundance: NA
CDR3nt: TGTGCCAGCAGAGAACAGGGGTATGGCTACACCTTC
CDR3aa: CASREQGYGYTF

j_gene: TRBJ1-2
d_gene: NA
v_gene: TRBV4-2
abundance: NA
CDR3nt: TGTGCCAGCAGCTTATATGGGCCGAGGAAGGGCTACACCTTC
CDR3aa: CASSLYGPRKGYTF

j_gene: TRBJ2-6
d_gene: NA
v_gene: TRBV18
abundance: NA
CDR3nt: TGTGCCAGCTCACCCTCAGGAACCATATCTGGGGCCAACGTCCTGACTTTC
CDR3aa: CASSPSGTISGANVLTF

j_gene: TRBJ1-2
d_gene: NA
v_gene: TRBV27
abundance: NA
CDR3nt: TGTGCCAGCACATTGAGGGGGTCCGCTAACTATGGCTACACCTTC
CDR3aa: CASTLRGSANYGYTF

j_gene: TRBJ2-7
d_gene: NA
v_gene: TRBV28
abundance: NA
CDR3nt: TGTGCCAGCAGCCGCGTCCTGGCGGGACGCGACGAGCAGTACTTC
CDR3aa: CASSRVLAGRDEQYF

j_gene: TRBJ1-6
d_gene: TRBD1
v_gene: TRBV30
abundance: NA
CDR3nt: TGTGCCTGGATGCAGCGAGACAGGGGGCTCAATTCACCCCTCCACTTT
CDR3aa: CAWMQRDRGLNSPLHF

j_gene: TRBJ2-7
d_gene: NA
v_gene: TRBV15
abundance: NA
CDR3nt: TGTGCCACCACCCCCAGCCCCTTTCAGGGCTACGAGCAGTACTTC
CDR3aa: CATTPSPFQGYEQYF

j_gene: TRBJ2-1
d_gene: NA
v_gene: TRBV4-1
abundance: NA
CDR3nt: TGCGCCAGCAGCCAAGATATCTATTCCTCCTACAATGAGCAGTTCTTC
CDR3aa: CASSQDIYSSYNEQFF

j_gene: TRBJ2-7
d_gene: TRBD2
v_gene: TRBV6-6
abundance: NA
CDR3nt: TGTGCCAGCAGTTCTACTAGCGGGAGCTCCTACGAGCAGTACTTC
CDR3aa: CASSSTSGSSYEQYF